The 28 T cell receptor beta chains below come from one sample, sequenced in a study of cytomegalovirus exposure and HLA in healthy donors. TCRdb's table, derived via immunoSEQ multiplex PCR, lists solely in-frame clones and lacks some. The table shows 130,000 to 150,000 clones, with about 91% occurring only once. The sample taken for sequencing was PBMCs. These TCRs come from a man between 18 and 29 years old in good health and CMV-seropositive.

The chain combines TRBV29-1 with TRBJ1-1; 7 bases fit TRBD1. Germline CDR1 is SQVTM and CDR2 is ANQGSEA. V gave up 7 bases and J gave up 2 bases; unmatched junction bases: 4. The CDR3 has 12 residues. CDR3 in amino acids: CSAGQSNTEAFF. CDR3 DNA sequence: TGCAGCGCGGGACAGTCTAACACTGAAGCTTTCTTT.

The rearrangement uses TRBV7-9 and TRBJ2-7; 7 nucleotides line up with TRBD1. Looked up from germline, CDR1 is SEHNR and CDR2 is FQNEAQ (reference sequence). The CDR3 runs 15 residues. V lost 4 bases, J lost 0 bases, and 6 bases stayed unmatched. Here the CDR3 DNA reads TGTGCCAGCAGCTCTACAGGGGCCCTCTCCTACGAGCAGTACTTC. Amino acids: CASSSTGALSYEQYF.

The V gene is TRBV7-3, the J gene TRBJ2-1, with D perhaps TRBD1 (6 bases). The germline CDR1 and CDR2 sequences are SGHTA and FQGTGA. V lost 4 bases and J 9 bases, leaving 16 bases between the germline ends. The CDR3 runs 14 residues. As DNA, the CDR3 is TGTGCCAGCAGCTCCCGACCAGGGGTTGGTGAGCAGTTCTTC. Amino acids: CASSSRPGVGEQFF.

The chain carries TRBV2 and TRBJ1-2; D uncertain. Germline loops: CDR1 SNHLY, CDR2 FYNNEI. This CDR3 spans 13 amino acids. V dropped 2 bases and J dropped 4 bases, with 8 bases sitting between them. The CDR3, as DNA: TGTGCCAGCAGTGAACTTCACAGCTATGGCTACACCTTC. The encoded protein is CASSELHSYGYTF.

The J gene is TRBJ2-4, the V gene TRBV15; 7 nucleotides match TRBD2. The germline V gene has CDR1 LNHNV and CDR2 YYDKDF (reference sequence). CDR3 length: 13 residues. V shed 3 bases, J shed 7 bases, and the junction held 3 bases outside the gene matches. The chain's CDR3 is CATSSQGGNIQYF. CDR3 DNA sequence: TGTGCCACCAGCAGTCAGGGAGGGAACATTCAGTACTTC.

This clone was found a few times. The rearrangement uses TRBV9 and TRBJ2-5, with D perhaps matching TRBD1 (5 bases). The CDR3 length is 15 residues. CDR1 is SGDLS and CDR2 is YYNGEE in the germline V gene. V was pared by 0 bases and J by 0 bases, with 9 bases between. The CDR3 sequence is CASSVGGAYQETQYF. CDR3 bases: TGTGCCAGCAGCGTAGGGGGCGCCTACCAAGAGACCCAGTACTTC.

The genes are TRBV4-2 and TRBJ2-1; TRBD2 aligns across 9 bases. Looked up from germline, CDR1 is LGHNA and CDR2 is YNFKEQ. The length of the CDR3 is 15 residues. The V segment lost 1 base and the J segment 8 bases; nucleotides outside the gene matches: 6. The CDR3 nucleotides are TGTGCCAGCAGCCAAGGTAGCGGGAGTAGATATGAGCAGTTCTTC. It specifies CASSQGSGSRYEQFF.

V usage is TRBV6-5 and J usage is TRBJ1-1; 8 positions agree with TRBD1. The germline V gene has CDR1 MNHEY and CDR2 SVGAGI. V dropped 5 bases and J dropped 3; count of bases not matched to a gene: 5. This CDR3 spans 14 amino acids. For the CDR3, the DNA is TGTGCCAGCAGTGGACAGGGTCGGGACACTGAAGCTTTCTTT. Residues: CASSGQGRDTEAFF.

CDR3 coding DNA: TGTGCCAGCAGTTACGCTAGCGGGGTACCCTACGAGCAGTACTTC. Translated: CASSYASGVPYEQYF. The chain recombines TRBV6-5 with TRBJ2-7; the match to TRBD2 covers 9 bases. With 2 bases clipped from V and 2 bases from J, the junction kept 4 bases outside the gene matches. The CDR3 length is 15 residues. CDR1 is MNHEY, CDR2 SVGAGI, per germline.

This chain connects TRBV18 to TRBJ1-2; TRBD1 might be the D (6 bases). Germline CDR1 reads KGHSH; CDR2 reads LQKENI. The CDR3 loop spans 14 amino acids. The germline V and J ends were trimmed by 2 bases and 10 bases, with 17 bases remaining between them. The CDR3 sequence: CASSPEVRGAVYTF. The CDR3 DNA reads as TGTGCCAGCTCACCAGAAGTTCGGGGGGCCGTCTACACCTTC.

Concerning this clone: A much larger clone sits a single nucleotide away, making a read error possible. This chain joins TRBV5-4 and TRBJ1-1, with D tentatively TRBD1 (6 bases). The V end lost 1 base, the J end lost 3 bases, and 10 bases lay between the germline ends. Germline CDR1 reads SGHNT; CDR2 reads YYREEE (reference sequence). The CDR3 spans 14 residues. The CDR3 bases are TGTGCCAGCAGCTTGACAGGGAAGGACACTGAAGCTTTCTTT. The encoded protein is CASSLTGKDTEAFF.

V is TRBV5-4 and J is TRBJ1-2; D gene ambiguous. Trimming took off 4 bases at V and 7 bases at J, with 14 bases between the two ends. CDR1 and CDR2 (germline): SGHNT, YYREEE (reference sequence). The CDR3 runs 13 residues. The CDR3 spells CASSLDGVFGYTF. The CDR3 nucleotides are TGTGCCAGCAGCCTCGACGGGGTCTTTGGCTACACCTTC. Variable domain in full (rest from reference TRBV5-4 and TRBJ1-2): ETGVTQSPTHLIKTRGQQVTLRCSSQSGHNTVSWYQQALGQGPQFIFQYYREEENGRGNFPPRFSGLQFPNYSSELNVNALELDDSALYLCASSLDGVFGYTFGSGTRLTVV.

This clone showed up just once. The rearrangement joins TRBV7-3 to TRBJ1-6; TRBD1 might be the D (5 bases). Per germline, CDR1 SGHTA and CDR2 FQGTGA. The CDR3 spans 14 residues. Trimming pared 2 bases from V and 7 bases from J, leaving 9 bases between. The CDR3 DNA is TGTGCCAGCAGCTTAGCAGGGTGGAATTCACCCCTCCACTTT. It encodes CASSLAGWNSPLHF.

The chain carries TRBV27 and TRBJ1-2; D is possibly TRBD1 (6 bases). Per the germline V gene, CDR1 is MNHEY and CDR2 is SMNVEV (reference sequence). V was pared by 5 bases and J by 4 bases, with 14 bases between. CDR3 length equals 14 residues. The CDR3 sequence is CASSRQAPGYGYTF. In DNA form, the CDR3 reads TGTGCCAGCAGTCGACAGGCCCCGGGCTATGGCTACACCTTC.

The chain has TRBV20-1 and TRBJ2-1; D is undetermined. The germline CDR1 and CDR2 sequences are DFQATT and SNEGSKA (reference sequence). With 0 bases removed from V and 15 bases from J, the gap between germline ends came to 12 bases. The CDR3 consists of 11 residues. This CDR3 is CSAREWMSAFF. The CDR3 bases are TGCAGTGCTAGAGAATGGATGAGCGCGTTCTTC.

This sequence joins TRBV19 and TRBJ1-1, with D possibly matching TRBD1 (5 bases). The CDR3 totals 11 residues. V shed 7 bases and J shed 7 bases, with 10 bases lying between them. The germline gives CDR1 LNHDA, CDR2 SQIVND (reference sequence). CDR3 protein: CASIWGVEAFF. The CDR3 DNA sequence: TGTGCCAGTATTTGGGGGGTTGAAGCTTTCTTT. The full variable domain, with the rest looked up from reference TRBV19 and TRBJ1-1, is DGGITQSPKYLFRKEGQNVTLSCEQNLNHDAMYWYRQDPGQGLRLIYYSQIVNDFQKGDIAEGYSVSREKKESFPLTVTSAQKNPTAFYLCASIWGVEAFFGQGTRLTVV.

The chain is built from TRBV30 and TRBJ2-3, with TRBD2 identical over 9 bases. The germline V gene encodes CDR1 GTSNPN and CDR2 SVGIG (reference sequence). This CDR3 contains 14 residues. V trimming: 4 bases; J trimming: 1 base; junction bases outside the gene matches: 3. DNA of the CDR3: TGTGCCTGGACTAGCGGGATGGGCACAGATACGCAGTATTTT. Amino acid sequence: CAWTSGMGTDTQYF.

DNA of the CDR3: TGTGCCAGCAGTGCGGGAAACACCATATATTTT. Translation gives CASSAGNTIYF. The V call is TRBV25-1, the J call TRBJ1-3; no clear D. Looked up from germline, CDR1 is MGHDK and CDR2 is SYGVNS. The CDR3 extends over 11 amino acids. V was pared by 4 bases and J by 4 bases, with 2 bases between.

The gene calls are TRBV7-2 and TRBJ2-3, with D possibly matching TRBD2 (6 bases). V dropped 5 bases and J dropped 4 bases, with 22 bases sitting between them. Germline V gene sequence: CDR1 SGHTA, CDR2 FQGNSA. The length of the CDR3 is 17 residues. The CDR3 bases are TGTGCCAGCAGCCCCGGGCGGGGAATGAACTTCCCAGATACGCAGTATTTT. Amino acid sequence: CASSPGRGMNFPDTQYF.

This rearrangement joins TRBV4-1 to TRBJ2-2; D perhaps matches TRBD2 (6 bases). Looked up from germline, CDR1 is MGHRA and CDR2 is YSYEKL. CDR3 size: 15 residues. V lost 1 base and J 6 bases, leaving 12 bases between the germline ends. Written as DNA, the CDR3 is TGCGCCAGCAGCCAAGTAGGAGGGAGACCCGGGGAGCTGTTTTTT. Translation gives CASSQVGGRPGELFF.

The chain joins TRBV5-1 to TRBJ1-4; no reliable D call. Trimming left V 0 bases short and J 0 bases short, with 15 bases between. Germline V gives CDR1 SGHRS, CDR2 YFSETQ. This CDR3 contains 18 residues. For the CDR3, the DNA is TGCGCCAGCAGCTTGGGGACCACGGGAACAGCAACTAATGAAAAACTGTTTTTT. Encoded protein: CASSLGTTGTATNEKLFF.

Only one count was recorded for this clone. V usage is TRBV30 and J usage is TRBJ1-6; D is perhaps TRBD1 (6 bases). The CDR3 totals 11 residues. Germline lookup yields CDR1 GTSNPN and CDR2 SVGIG (reference sequence). Trimming pared 8 bases from V and 7 bases from J, leaving 9 bases between. The CDR3 here is CALDRNSPLHF. CDR3 nucleotide sequence: TGTGCCCTGGACAGAAATTCACCCCTCCACTTT.

The chain is built from TRBV5-1 and TRBJ2-7; 8 bases match TRBD1. The trim removed 6 bases at V and 2 bases at J, leaving 7 bases unmatched. Germline V gene lookup returns CDR1 SGHRS and CDR2 YFSETQ. This CDR3 contains 14 residues. CDR3 residues: CASTPGQGPYEQYF. The DNA for the CDR3 is TGCGCCAGCACTCCTGGACAGGGACCCTACGAGCAGTACTTC.

The chain has TRBV5-1 and TRBJ1-1; TRBD1 agrees at 8 bases. Looked up from germline, CDR1 is SGHRS and CDR2 is YFSETQ. Trimming removed 0 bases from V and 4 bases from J; junction bases left unmatched: 8. This CDR3 is 16 amino acids long. The CDR3 region is CASSLDTQGAGTEAFF. CDR3 coding DNA: TGCGCCAGCAGCTTGGATACCCAGGGGGCCGGCACTGAAGCTTTCTTT.

This chain uses TRBV5-6 with TRBJ1-1; possibly TRBD1 for D (6 bases). The CDR3 is made up of 15 amino acids. With 4 bases removed from V and 0 bases from J, the gap between germline ends came to 13 bases. The germline V gene has CDR1 SGHDT and CDR2 YYEEEE. The CDR3 sequence is CASSPGQRMNTEAFF. CDR3 DNA sequence: TGTGCCAGCAGCCCCGGACAGAGAATGAACACTGAAGCTTTCTTT.

Here the CDR3 reads CASSPSGGRYEQYF. DNA for the CDR3: TGTGCCAGCAGCCCTAGCGGGGGGAGGTACGAGCAGTACTTC. J is TRBJ2-7 and V is TRBV6-5, with 11 bases identical to TRBD2. CDR3 length: 14 residues. The trim removed 6 bases at V and 4 bases at J, leaving 5 bases unmatched. CDR1 MNHEY and CDR2 SVGAGI come from the germline V gene.

This chain joins TRBV5-1 and TRBJ1-1; a weak D match, TRBD1 (6 bases). V lost 2 bases and J 1 base, leaving 15 bases between the germline ends. The CDR3 has 16 residues. Germline V CDR1 and CDR2: SGHRS, YFSETQ. CDR3 sequence: CASSFSPTGRNTEAFF. The DNA of the CDR3 is TGCGCCAGCAGCTTCAGCCCGACAGGTAGGAACACTGAAGCTTTCTTT.

This clone has only one observation. The chain employs TRBV27 and TRBJ1-2; D is undetermined. V was pared by 4 bases and J by 3 bases, with 24 bases between. This CDR3 is built from 18 residues. Per the germline V gene, CDR1 is MNHEY and CDR2 is SMNVEV (reference sequence). The CDR3: CASSSSLGRANQDYGYTF. The CDR3 DNA follows: TGTGCCAGCAGTTCATCTTTAGGGAGGGCTAACCAGGACTATGGCTACACCTTC.